The 13 T cell receptor beta chains given below trace back to one sample, sequenced in a study of cytomegalovirus exposure and HLA in healthy donors. The study ran its PCR with 60 Vbeta and 13 Jbeta primers. Method: immunoSEQ multiplex PCR; TCRdb's copy keeps in-frame clones and lacks some. The sample shows about 220,000 clones, about 77% of them seen only once. The sequenced sample was PBMCs. These receptors all come from a woman aged 25 to 39 in good health and CMV-seronegative.

The chain is built from TRBV19 and TRBJ2-1, with D possibly matching TRBD1 (6 bases). The CDR3 totals 16 residues. Trimming stripped 3 bases from V and 2 bases from J, with 14 bases between. Per germline, CDR1 LNHDA and CDR2 SQIVND (reference sequence). CDR3 region: CASSMPPGEPYNEQFF. DNA for the CDR3: TGTGCCAGTAGTATGCCCCCAGGGGAACCCTACAATGAGCAGTTCTTC.

This clone has a handful of counts. The rearrangement links TRBV5-4 to TRBJ1-1; TRBD1 might be the D (6 bases). Germline values: CDR1 SGHNT, CDR2 YYREEE (reference sequence). V dropped 3 bases and J dropped 1 base, with 19 bases sitting between them. The CDR3 spans 17 residues. The CDR3 spells CASSSGTPYSSNTEAFF. The CDR3 bases are TGTGCCAGCAGCTCCGGGACACCTTATTCTTCGAACACTGAAGCTTTCTTT. The variable domain in full, with the rest retrieved from reference TRBV5-4 and TRBJ1-1, is ETGVTQSPTHLIKTRGQQVTLRCSSQSGHNTVSWYQQALGQGPQFIFQYYREEENGRGNFPPRFSGLQFPNYSSELNVNALELDDSALYLCASSSGTPYSSNTEAFFGQGTRLTVV.

The chain couples TRBV7-9 to TRBJ1-2; a weak D match, TRBD1 (6 bases). The length of the CDR3 is 16 residues. Trimming took off 4 bases at V and 7 bases at J, with 22 bases between the two ends. Germline CDR1 and CDR2: SEHNR and FQNEAQ (reference sequence). The CDR3, as DNA: TGTGCCAGCAGCTCGGACAGAGGAACTTTATCTGGTGGCTACACCTTC. This encodes CASSSDRGTLSGGYTF.

The rearrangement joins TRBV9 to TRBJ2-1; D may be TRBD2 (7 bases). This CDR3 has 15 amino acids. Trimming removed 3 bases at V and 12 bases at J, with 22 bases between. Looked up from germline, CDR1 is SGDLS and CDR2 is YYNGEE. The CDR3 loop reads CASSAGGGDGRGQFF. CDR3 DNA sequence: TGTGCCAGCAGCGCGGGGGGCGGGGACGGCCGGGGGCAGTTCTTC.

This clone has just one count. The rearrangement uses TRBV5-6 and TRBJ2-7, with D possibly being TRBD2 (6 bases). Germline CDR1 is SGHDT and CDR2 is YYEEEE. V was trimmed by 4 bases and J by 0 bases, leaving 17 bases between them. The CDR3 extends over 16 amino acids. CDR3 coding DNA: TGTGCCAGCAGCCAAATATTAGCGGCTAGCTCCTACGAGCAGTACTTC. As protein: CASSQILAASSYEQYF. Looking up the rest from reference TRBV5-6 and TRBJ2-7 gives the full variable domain: DAGVTQSPTHLIKTRGQQVTLRCSPKSGHDTVSWYQQALGQGPQFIFQYYEEEERQRGNFPDRFSGHQFPNYSSELNVNALLLGDSALYLCASSQILAASSYEQYFGPGTRLTVT.

The V gene is TRBV7-9, the J gene TRBJ1-1, with TRBD1 as a possible D gene (6 bases). Trimming took 2 bases from V and 3 from J, leaving 13 bases between them. CDR1 and CDR2 from the germline V gene are SEHNR and FQNEAQ (reference sequence). This CDR3 is built from 15 residues. CDR3 sequence (DNA): TGTGCCAGCAGCTTAATTCAGGGGCCCGACACTGAAGCTTTCTTT. This encodes CASSLIQGPDTEAFF. Full variable domain (rest looked up from reference TRBV7-9 and TRBJ1-1): DTGVSQNPRHKITKRGQNVTFRCDPISEHNRLYWYRQTLGQGPEFLTYFQNEAQLEKSRLLSDRFSAERPKGSFSTLEIQRTEQGDSAMYLCASSLIQGPDTEAFFGQGTRLTVV.

This clone has a single count. The J gene is TRBJ1-2, the V gene TRBV19; D is uncertain. Trimming removed 7 bases from V and 4 bases from J, with 16 bases in between. The CDR3 extends over 14 amino acids. CDR1 and CDR2 (germline): LNHDA, SQIVND (reference sequence). The CDR3 bases are TGTGCCAGTAACGCCCCCCAGGAGGGCTATGGCTACACCTTC. It encodes CASNAPQEGYGYTF. Filled out from reference TRBV19 and TRBJ1-2, the complete variable domain reads DGGITQSPKYLFRKEGQNVTLSCEQNLNHDAMYWYRQDPGQGLRLIYYSQIVNDFQKGDIAEGYSVSREKKESFPLTVTSAQKNPTAFYLCASNAPQEGYGYTFGSGTRLTVV.

A single count supports this clone. The sample contains more than one DNA sequence encoding this CDR3. The chain couples TRBV9 to TRBJ1-1; D is possibly TRBD1 (5 bases). This CDR3 is built from 15 residues. Germline values: CDR1 SGDLS, CDR2 YYNGEE. Trimming took off 0 bases at V and 2 bases at J, with 11 bases between the two ends. CDR3 DNA: TGTGCCAGCAGCGTAGGAGGCGGGGGAAACACTGAAGCTTTCTTT. Translation gives CASSVGGGGNTEAFF.

In its sample, this clone was seen a few times. The chain recombines TRBV5-6 with TRBJ2-7, with D perhaps matching TRBD1 (5 bases). With 4 bases removed from V and 4 bases from J, the gap between germline ends came to 21 bases. The CDR3 has 16 residues. From germline, CDR1 is SGHDT and CDR2 YYEEEE. This CDR3 is CASSPKIRGAWYEQYF. CDR3 in DNA: TGTGCCAGCAGCCCCAAGATCCGTGGGGCCTGGTACGAGCAGTACTTC.

The gene calls are TRBV7-3 and TRBJ2-1, with 7 bases lining up with TRBD2. Germline V CDR1 and CDR2: SGHTA, FQGTGA. CDR3 length: 17 amino acids. The J segment lost 8 bases and the V segment lost 3 bases, leaving 16 bases of the junction unmatched. The chain's CDR3 is CASSFQSGAGSWDEQFF. The CDR3, as DNA: TGTGCCAGCAGCTTCCAGAGCGGGGCGGGGTCGTGGGATGAGCAGTTCTTC.

This chain joins TRBV6-5 and TRBJ1-1; D is unresolved. The V gene's germline CDR1 is MNHEY and CDR2 SVGAGI. The CDR3 has 15 amino acids. Between the trimmed V and J ends, which lost 7 bases and 3 bases, there was a span of 18 bases. The CDR3 loop is CASKQSSDGYTEAFF. The CDR3 DNA is TGTGCCAGCAAACAATCCAGCGACGGATACACTGAAGCTTTCTTT.

The chain links TRBV13 to TRBJ2-7; D perhaps matches TRBD1 (6 bases). The V end was cut by 4 bases, the J end by 5 bases, with 18 bases between. In germline, CDR1 is PRHDT, CDR2 FYEKMQ (reference sequence). The CDR3 contains 15 residues. Here the CDR3 DNA reads TGTGCCAGCAGCTCAACAGGGAGATTAAATCACGAGCAGTACTTC. Protein product: CASSSTGRLNHEQYF.

The chain recombines TRBV10-2 with TRBJ2-7; 16 bases are shared with TRBD2. CDR3 length: 15 amino acids. In germline, CDR1 is WSHSY, CDR2 SAAADI. The V gene end was trimmed by 11 bases and the J gene end by 4 bases; junction bases not matched to a gene: 8. Here the CDR3 reads CACGTSGRGNYEQYF. CDR3 in DNA: TGCGCCTGCGGGACTAGCGGGAGGGGAAATTACGAGCAGTACTTC.